The present TCR beta chain was sequenced within a study of Ad26.COV2.S vaccination and SARS-CoV-2 variants. Produced via immunoSEQ multiplex PCR; TCRdb's table is partial and in-frame only. Here the sample spans over 110,000 clones, around 86% being singletons. The origin of this receptor is a human donor who had recovered from COVID-19. Sequencing was performed on peripheral blood, taken after recovery from COVID-19.

This CDR3 reads CASSRGQRNQPQHF. In DNA form, the CDR3 reads TGTGCCAGCAGCCGCGGACAGCGAAATCAGCCCCAGCATTTT. The chain combines TRBV14 with TRBJ1-5, with D possibly being TRBD1 (6 bases). The germline gives CDR1 SGHDN, CDR2 FVKESK. Trimming stripped 4 bases from V and 4 bases from J, with 11 bases between. The CDR3 totals 14 residues.